This section outlines one TCR beta chain sequence together with its context. Its antigen specificity is not known. The record has no base qualities; no much larger clone is one base away. Genomic DNA was extracted from sorted cells for sequencing of the TCRbeta CDR3 region. The immunoSEQ Assay was used for sequencing of TCRbeta CDR3 regions. This immuneACCESS table, as held by TCRdb, lists in-frame sequences with V and J called but not all clones. Of the missing ones, under half trace to an unresolved V gene in checked studies; the others have no known cause. The sample table contains around 58,000 clones; only one count was recorded for approximately 89% of them. About 5.1% of the sample belongs to the ten largest clones. CDR1 SGHNT and CDR2 YYREEE are derived from the germline V gene (reference sequence). V loses 3 bases at its end and J loses 9 bases; junction bases beyond the gene matches: 6. The cysteine opens and the phenylalanine closes a CDR3 of 15 amino acids. Only the CDR3 DNA stays, 45 bases, in frame from base 1.

This sample stems from a study of OX40 agonist ivuxolimab in advanced cancers. At the level of the whole study: Ivuxolimab was a fully human IgG2 agonistic monoclonal antibody targeting the costimulatory receptor OX40 (CD134). In the dose-escalation cohort, more than 80% of patients were male, and the mean age was 60 years with a range of about 20 to 80. Prior anti-PD-1, anti-PD-L1 or anti-CTLA-4 therapy was permitted, and 40% to 50% of dose-escalation patients had received checkpoint inhibitors. The purpose of peripheral TCRbeta sequencing was to test whether ivuxolimab changed TCR sequence diversity and led to clonal T-cell expansion. Intravenous ivuxolimab was administered to patients every 2 weeks at six dose levels: 0.01, 0.1, 0.3, 1.5, 3 and 10 mg/kg. Among the roughly 50 dose-escalation patients, approximately 20 had hepatocellular carcinoma, roughly 15 melanoma, 9 renal cell carcinoma and 9 head and neck cancer. Partial responses occurred in three dose-escalation patients: two with cutaneous melanoma and one with hepatocellular carcinoma. The paper reports the monotherapy dose-escalation portion (N of about 50 patients) of the phase I ivuxolimab trial.

Paper-wide results and their limitations: At doses of 0.1 to 3.0 mg/kg, clonal expansion of both CD4+ and CD8+ T cells in blood was seen between baseline and week 6. The antigen specificity of the clonally expanded peripheral T cells was not determined. In the 0.1-3.0 mg/kg groups, partial responders had among the lowest normalized peripheral clonal expansion, particularly in CD8+ T cells. Low levels of normalized T-cell clonal expansion were also seen in some nonresponding patients. After ivuxolimab, expanded clones were on average more numerous among CD8+ T cells than among CD4+ T cells.

The trial excluded patients who had a history of autoimmune disease or were on systemic immunosuppression. Peripheral blood for TCR sequencing was collected from all dose cohorts at baseline, on cycle 4 day 1, and on cycle 7 day 1. The samples were drawn from a first-in-human, open-label, multicenter phase I dose-escalation trial of ivuxolimab. Adults with locally advanced or metastatic head and neck squamous cell, hepatocellular, melanoma or renal cell carcinoma were enrolled in the trial. Before TCR sequencing, CD4+ T cells and CD8+ T cells from peripheral blood were sorted into separate populations.

The clonotype originates from an adult with an advanced solid tumor such as melanoma, head and neck, liver or kidney cancer. Sequencing was performed on CD4+ or CD8+ T cells sorted from blood, taken in a trial of the OX40 agonist ivuxolimab. The chain is made from TRBV5-4 and TRBJ2-1, with 13 junctional bases fitting TRBD2. The CDR3: CASSWGLAGNTEQFF. Here is the DNA: TGTGCCAGCAGCTGGGGACTAGCGGGAAACACTGAGCAGTTCTTC. Where the CDR3 stops, the reference TRBV5-4 and TRBJ2-1 genes take over; the full variable domain is ETGVTQSPTHLIKTRGQQVTLRCSSQSGHNTVSWYQQALGQGPQFIFQYYREEENGRGNFPPRFSGLQFPNYSSELNVNALELDDSALYLCASSWGLAGNTEQFFGPGTRLTVL.